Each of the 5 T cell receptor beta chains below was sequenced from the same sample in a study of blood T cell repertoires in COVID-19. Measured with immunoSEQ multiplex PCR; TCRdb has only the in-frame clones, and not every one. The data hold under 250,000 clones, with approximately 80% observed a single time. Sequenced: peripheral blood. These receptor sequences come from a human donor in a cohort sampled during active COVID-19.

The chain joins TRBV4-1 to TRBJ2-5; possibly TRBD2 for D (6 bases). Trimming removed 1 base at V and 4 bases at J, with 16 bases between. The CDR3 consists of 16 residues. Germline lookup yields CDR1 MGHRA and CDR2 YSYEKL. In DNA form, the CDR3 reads TGCGCCAGCAGCCAAGGCGCGGGACGGTCGGGAGAGACCCAGTACTTC. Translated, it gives CASSQGAGRSGETQYF.

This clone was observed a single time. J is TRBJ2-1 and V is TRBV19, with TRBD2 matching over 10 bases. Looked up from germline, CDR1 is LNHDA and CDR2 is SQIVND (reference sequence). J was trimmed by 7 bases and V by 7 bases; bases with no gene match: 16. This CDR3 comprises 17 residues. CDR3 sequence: CASNGFVGSSGSNEQFF. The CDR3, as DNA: TGTGCCAGTAATGGATTTGTGGGGTCTAGCGGGAGTAATGAGCAGTTCTTC.

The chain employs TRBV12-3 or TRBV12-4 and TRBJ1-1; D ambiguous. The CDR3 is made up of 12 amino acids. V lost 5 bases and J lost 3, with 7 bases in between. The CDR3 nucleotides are TGTGCCAGCAGTATCGAGGACACTGAAGCTTTCTTT. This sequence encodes CASSIEDTEAFF.

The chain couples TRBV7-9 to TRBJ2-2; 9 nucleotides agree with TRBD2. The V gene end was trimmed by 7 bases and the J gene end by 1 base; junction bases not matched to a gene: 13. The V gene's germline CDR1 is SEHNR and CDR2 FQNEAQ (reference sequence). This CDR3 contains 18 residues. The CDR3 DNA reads TGTGCCAGCATCCGGTACCCGGGACTAGCCATGAACACCGGGGAGCTGTTTTTT. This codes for CASIRYPGLAMNTGELFF.

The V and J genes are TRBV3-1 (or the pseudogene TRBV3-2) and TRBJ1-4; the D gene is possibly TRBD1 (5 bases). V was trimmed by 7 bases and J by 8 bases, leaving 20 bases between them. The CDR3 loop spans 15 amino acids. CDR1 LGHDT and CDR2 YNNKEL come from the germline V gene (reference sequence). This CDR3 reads CASTSSGGSWEKLFF. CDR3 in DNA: TGTGCCAGCACCTCATCGGGGGGGTCATGGGAAAAACTGTTTTTT.